Listed here are 16 T cell receptor beta chains from one sample, sequenced in a study of Ad26.COV2.S vaccination and SARS-CoV-2 variants (dated by TCRdb to 2020 to 2022). The library was generated by the immunoSEQ multiplex PCR assay. TCRdb provides this immuneACCESS table in a form limited to in-frame rearrangements. Some clones are lacking; in checked studies, under half of them reflect an unresolved V gene, and why the rest are absent is not known. The sample data list approximately 400,000 clones, and around 82% of these were observed just once. The ten largest clones capture about 8% of the sample. Sample treatment or condition, as interpreted from the label and publication: some 20 received Ad26.COV2.S at low or high dose, single or two shots; a few received placebo; per-sample allocation not given. Repertoires of vaccine and placebo recipients were sequenced from samples collected on day 63 after the first injection.

The sequencing here drew on peripheral blood, taken in a trial of Ad26.COV2.S vaccine versus placebo. The origin of the receptors is a person between 18 and 65 years old who received the Ad26.COV2.S COVID-19 vaccine or a placebo.

The chain carries TRBV4-1 and TRBJ1-1; possibly TRBD1 for D (5 bases). The CDR3 spans 12 residues. Germline V lookup: CDR1 MGHRA, CDR2 YSYEKL. V dropped 1 base and J dropped 10 bases, with 10 bases sitting between them. The CDR3 reads CASSQVGGRAFF. Here the CDR3 DNA reads TGCGCCAGCAGCCAAGTGGGGGGACGAGCTTTCTTT.

J is TRBJ1-2 and V is TRBV18; a possible D gene is TRBD1 (6 bases). The CDR3 totals 17 residues. With 3 bases removed from V and 0 bases from J, the gap between germline ends came to 17 bases. Germline CDR1 and CDR2: KGHSH and LQKENI. CDR3 region: CASSPPEGGRPNYGYTF. The CDR3 coding sequence is TGTGCCAGCTCACCCCCGGAAGGGGGGCGACCTAACTATGGCTACACCTTC.

J is TRBJ2-7 and V is TRBV6-5; 8 nucleotides line up with TRBD2. The V gene end was trimmed by 7 bases and the J gene end by 2 bases; junction bases not matched to a gene: 10. The CDR3 covers 15 residues. Germline V gene lookup returns CDR1 MNHEY and CDR2 SVGAGI. DNA of the CDR3: TGTGCCAGCATCAGGAGCGGGAGCCTTGCCTACGAGCAGTACTTC. As protein: CASIRSGSLAYEQYF.

The CDR3 is CASSTGQGAMNTEAFF. The CDR3 nucleotides read TGCGCCAGCAGCACGGGACAGGGGGCTATGAACACTGAAGCTTTCTTT. V and J are TRBV5-1 and TRBJ1-1; TRBD1 agrees at 12 bases. This CDR3 is 16 amino acids long. Germline values: CDR1 SGHRS, CDR2 YFSETQ. V dropped 4 bases and J dropped 0; count of bases not matched to a gene: 4.

The chain joins TRBV6-2 or TRBV6-3 to TRBJ2-7, with TRBD1 identical over 10 bases. Trimming cost V 0 bases and J 3 bases; bases outside gene matches: 2. The germline V gene encodes CDR1 MNHEY and CDR2 SVGEGT. The CDR3 sequence is 15 residues long. CDR3 amino acids: CASSYSGQGFYEQYF. As DNA, the CDR3 is TGTGCCAGCAGTTACTCGGGACAGGGGTTCTACGAGCAGTACTTC.

The rearrangement uses TRBV5-5 and TRBJ2-7; D not certain. This CDR3 spans 12 amino acids. Germline V gives CDR1 SGHKS, CDR2 YYEKEE (reference sequence). V dropped 4 bases and J dropped 2 bases, with 7 bases sitting between them. In nucleotides, the CDR3 is TGTGCCAGCAGCCTTGGGGCCTACGAGCAGTACTTC. Translated, it gives CASSLGAYEQYF.

The chain links TRBV7-6 to TRBJ1-3, with a tentative D call TRBD1 (5 bases). V was clipped by 5 bases and J by 4 bases, with 6 bases between them. CDR3 length: 12 amino acids. Germline CDR1 SGHVS, CDR2 FNYEAQ. CDR3 residues: CASSRGGNTIYF. In DNA form, the CDR3 reads TGTGCCAGCAGCCGGGGGGGAAACACCATATATTTT.

V and J are TRBV18 and TRBJ2-1; D tentatively reads TRBD1 or TRBD2 (5 bases each). The V end lost 5 bases, the J end lost 2 bases, and 13 bases lay between the germline ends. CDR3 length: 15 amino acids. The germline V gene encodes CDR1 KGHSH and CDR2 LQKENI. CDR3 DNA: TGTGCCAGCTCATACGAACGGGACGCCTACAATGAGCAGTTCTTC. Its protein is CASSYERDAYNEQFF.

The CDR3 DNA reads as TGCGCCAGCAGCTTACCCAGCGGGGGATACACAGATACGCAGTATTTT. This gives the protein CASSLPSGGYTDTQYF. The chain couples TRBV5-1 to TRBJ2-3; TRBD2 matches 8 bases. With 2 bases clipped from V and 2 bases from J, the junction kept 7 bases outside the gene matches. The length of the CDR3 is 16 residues. Germline V gene sequence: CDR1 SGHRS, CDR2 YFSETQ.

This clone was detected only a few times. CDR3 loop: CSVEGTGDTQYF. For the CDR3, the DNA is TGCAGCGTTGAGGGGACAGGGGATACGCAGTATTTT. V and J are TRBV29-1 and TRBJ2-3; 9 positions agree with TRBD1. Trimming removed 3 bases from V and 6 bases from J; junction bases left unmatched: 1. CDR1 is SQVTM and CDR2 is ANQGSEA in the germline V gene. There are 12 residues in the CDR3.

The chain is built from TRBV12-5 and TRBJ2-7; TRBD1 matches 10 bases. The CDR3 has 15 residues. The germline CDR1 and CDR2 sequences are LGHNT and FRNRAP. V gave up 5 bases and J gave up 3 bases; unmatched junction bases: 7. CDR3 loop: CASGPTGQGNYEQYF. CDR3 DNA sequence: TGTGCTAGTGGTCCGACGGGACAGGGGAACTACGAGCAGTACTTC.

This clone was found a few times. This CDR3 reads CASSFHIAEQYF. DNA of the CDR3: TGTGCCAGCAGCTTCCATATTGCCGAGCAGTACTTC. This chain joins TRBV7-2 and TRBJ2-7; D unresolved. V gave up 3 bases and J gave up 6 bases, with 9 bases separating them. This CDR3 spans 12 amino acids. Germline V CDR1 and CDR2: SGHTA, FQGNSA. The whole variable domain, filled in from reference TRBV7-2 and TRBJ2-7, reads GAGVSQSPSNKVTEKGKDVELRCDPISGHTALYWYRQSLGQGLEFLIYFQGNSAPDKSGLPSDRFSAERTGGSVSTLTIQRTQQEDSAVYLCASSFHIAEQYFGPGTRLTVT.

J is TRBJ1-2 and V is TRBV11-3; D is unresolved. Per the germline V gene, CDR1 is SGHNT and CDR2 is YENEEA. CDR3 length: 13 amino acids. The V gene lost 2 bases and the J gene lost 6 bases, with 10 bases spanning the gap. The CDR3 protein is CASSLPPLDGYTF. In DNA, the CDR3 is TGTGCCAGCAGCTTACCGCCGTTGGATGGCTACACCTTC.

The chain carries TRBV13 and TRBJ1-2, with D possibly matching TRBD1 (5 bases). Germline loops: CDR1 PRHDT, CDR2 FYEKMQ (reference sequence). The CDR3 extends over 11 amino acids. The V gene lost 5 bases and the J gene lost 11 bases, with 12 bases spanning the gap. The CDR3 protein is CASSLRGAYTF. The CDR3, as DNA: TGTGCCAGCAGCCTCCGCGGGGCATACACCTTC.

The J gene is TRBJ2-1, the V gene TRBV4-1; TRBD2 is a possible D gene (5 bases). This CDR3 has 16 residues. In germline, CDR1 is MGHRA, CDR2 YSYEKL. V dropped 1 base and J dropped 3 bases, with 13 bases sitting between them. CDR3: CASSQVDLVIYNEQFF. As DNA, the CDR3 is TGCGCCAGCAGCCAAGTGGACTTAGTGATCTACAATGAGCAGTTCTTC.

The chain has TRBV4-1 and TRBJ1-5; a possible D gene is TRBD1 (5 bases). Germline-derived CDR1 and CDR2 are MGHRA and YSYEKL. The CDR3 runs to 17 residues. Trimming took 1 base from V and 0 from J, leaving 13 bases between them. Written as DNA, the CDR3 is TGCGCCAGCAGCCAAGCTGAAGGGGCCTATAGCAATCAGCCCCAGCATTTT. This gives the protein CASSQAEGAYSNQPQHF.